This entry is about one TCR beta chain. As yet, its antigen is unknown. TCRdb passed the 5' RACE reads through MiXCR, listing each CDR3 protein once. The sample consists of fewer than 250,000 distinct CDR3 sequences, about 7% of them appearing once. The record originates from a study of identical twins. Study observations and caveats: In drawing conclusions, the study used cross-sectional statistical analysis and did not follow the same donors.

Germline V CDR1 and CDR2: SEHNR, FQNEAQ (reference sequence). V dropped 5 bases and J dropped 5 bases, with 6 bases sitting between them. The CDR3 is 11 residues long. These records were also assigned to another study, of yellow fever vaccine responses in identical twins.

What was sequenced was memory (CD45RO+) T cells sorted from blood. The chain links TRBV7-9 to TRBJ1-1; D gene ambiguous. The sequence was collected from a woman younger than 30 in good health. DNA of the CDR3: TGTGCCAGCAGCACTTTGACTGAAGCTTTCTTT. It translates to CASSTLTEAFF.